These 31 T cell receptor beta chains were sequenced from one sample in a study of Graves' ophthalmopathy and Graves' hyperthyroidism. Amplification of the TCR beta CDR3 regions used RNA transcripts (as template). HTBI primers were used in a first-round RT-PCR, which preceded a second-round multiplex PCR. TCRdb reprocessed the multiplex PCR reads via MiXCR and lists one record per CDR3 protein. The repertoire includes 500,000 to 700,000 distinct CDR3 sequences, about 20% of them detected once, and around 6.5% sits in the top ten. The sequenced sample consisted of peripheral blood. Every receptor here comes from a woman aged 18-30 years with stable Graves' hyperthyroidism. Some clones in this sample may be carry-over from other donors' samples.

There are many counts of this clonotype. The chain employs TRBV19 and TRBJ1-5, with 7 bases that match TRBD1. The germline V gene has CDR1 LNHDA and CDR2 SQIVND (reference sequence). This CDR3 is built from 13 residues. The CDR3, as DNA: TGTCACGGGTTTGGGACAGAAATTTGGCCCCAGCATTTT. Protein sequence: CHGFGTEIWPQHF.

This clonotype was counted many times. The rearrangement links TRBV6-5 to TRBJ1-3; 12 bases are a match to TRBD1. J gave up 8 bases and V 0 bases, and 5 bases lay outside the gene matches. The CDR3 sequence is 16 residues long. Looked up from germline, CDR1 is MNHEY and CDR2 is SVGAGI. The CDR3: CASSYSGTGGKYTIYF. CDR3 DNA sequence: TGTGCCAGCAGTTACTCTGGGACAGGGGGCAAATACACCATATATTTT.

This sequence joins TRBV20-1 and TRBJ2-7, with D perhaps TRBD2 (5 bases). The CDR3 has 14 residues. CDR1 DFQATT and CDR2 SNEGSKA come from the germline V gene (reference sequence). Trimming pared 3 bases from V and 0 bases from J, leaving 12 bases between. The CDR3 here is CSARDFLSSYEQYF. CDR3 bases: TGCAGTGCTAGGGACTTCCTGAGCTCCTACGAGCAGTACTTC.

Ten or more counts support this clonotype. At one end, the junction sequence differs from germline, possibly due to a read error. This sequence joins TRBV19 and TRBJ2-7; tentatively, D is TRBD1 (5 bases). The CDR3 loop spans 15 amino acids. Per the germline V gene, CDR1 is LNHDA and CDR2 is SQIVND (reference sequence). The CDR3 DNA follows: TGTGCCAGAAGTAACGCGCTCAGGGTGGGCTACGAGCAGTACTTC. This sequence encodes CARSNALRVGYEQYF. Drawing the rest from reference TRBV19 and TRBJ2-7, the complete variable domain is DGGITQSPKYLFRKEGQNVTLSCEQNLNHDAMYWYRQDPGQGLRLIYYSQIVNDFQKGDIAEGYSVSREKKESFPLTVTSAQKNPTAFYLCARSNALRVGYEQYFGPGTRLTVT.

The chain has TRBV20-1 and TRBJ2-7; D remains unclear. Germline values: CDR1 DFQATT, CDR2 SNEGSKA (reference sequence). V lost 0 bases and J 3 bases, leaving 12 bases between the germline ends. This CDR3 spans 14 amino acids. The CDR3 DNA reads TGCAGTGCTAGAGATCAGGTGTGGAGCTACGAGCAGTACTTC. Encoded protein: CSARDQVWSYEQYF.

The chain carries TRBV18 and TRBJ1-5; 11 nucleotides line up with TRBD1. The V and J ends lost 1 base and 0 bases, in that order; junction bases with no gene match: 2. Germline CDR1 reads KGHSH; CDR2 reads LQKENI. CDR3 length: 17 residues. DNA of the CDR3: TGTGCCAGCTCACCACGGACAGGGGGCTATAGCAATCAGCCCCAGCATTTT. Translated, it gives CASSPRTGGYSNQPQHF.

This clonotype was counted ten times or more. V gene TRBV10-3 combines with J gene TRBJ2-5; D might be TRBD1 (5 bases). The V gene's germline CDR1 is ENHRY and CDR2 SYGVKD. This CDR3 spans 13 amino acids. Trimming took 2 bases from V and 5 from J, leaving 9 bases between them. CDR3 residues: CAISEARVETQYF. The CDR3 nucleotides read TGTGCCATCAGTGAGGCCAGGGTGGAGACCCAGTACTTC.

This clonotype was counted many times. The V and J genes are TRBV6-1 and TRBJ1-5; D is undetermined. CDR3 length: 13 residues. V lost 3 bases to trimming and J lost 9 bases, with 12 bases between them. CDR1 and CDR2 from the germline V gene are MNHNS and SASEGT. The CDR3 sequence: CASSDALWGPQHF. The CDR3 DNA is TGTGCCAGCAGTGATGCCTTGTGGGGGCCCCAGCATTTT.

The sample holds many counts of this clonotype. The chain is built from TRBV25-1 and TRBJ1-1; the D gene is possibly TRBD1 (6 bases). The V end was cut by 3 bases, the J end by 8 bases, with 13 bases between. The CDR3 is made up of 13 amino acids. Germline V gives CDR1 MGHDK, CDR2 SYGVNS. CDR3 loop: CASSELRTAEAFF. CDR3 nucleotide sequence: TGTGCCAGCAGTGAGCTTAGGACAGCCGAAGCTTTCTTT.

The chain recombines TRBV20-1 with TRBJ1-5, with 11 bases fitting TRBD1. J gave up 9 bases and V 6 bases, and 10 bases lay outside the gene matches. Germline CDR1 and CDR2: DFQATT and SNEGSKA (reference sequence). The CDR3 runs to 14 residues. Here the CDR3 reads CSAIEDRGRRPQHF. The CDR3 DNA reads as TGCAGTGCCATCGAGGACAGGGGGCGTCGGCCCCAGCATTTT.

There are many counts of this clonotype. This chain connects TRBV6-1 to TRBJ2-7; perhaps TRBD2 as D (6 bases). The V end lost 6 bases, the J end lost 4 bases, and 16 bases lay between the germline ends. CDR3 size: 14 residues. Germline assignment: CDR1 MNHNS and CDR2 SASEGT. CDR3 sequence reads: CASRDYGGAYEQYF. In DNA, the CDR3 is TGTGCCAGCAGAGACTACGGGGGAGCTTACGAGCAGTACTTC.

The chain recombines TRBV12-3 or TRBV12-4 with TRBJ2-2; D is perhaps TRBD1 (5 bases). Trimming pared 2 bases from V and 1 base from J, leaving 14 bases between. This CDR3 is 17 amino acids long. The CDR3 nucleotides are TGTGCCAGCAGTTTACTACCAGGGTCCGAGAACACCGGGGAGCTGTTTTTT. Encoded protein: CASSLLPGSENTGELFF.

There are many counts of this clonotype. The CDR3 spells CASSPITGVNTEAFF. The DNA of the CDR3 is TGTGCCAGCAGTCCCATAACAGGGGTGAACACTGAAGCTTTCTTT. The rearrangement links TRBV12-3 or TRBV12-4 to TRBJ1-1; 7 bases are a match to TRBD1. The CDR3 sequence is 15 residues long. The trim removed 5 bases at V and 0 bases at J, leaving 6 bases unmatched.

This clonotype was seen at least ten times. V gene TRBV4-1 combines with J gene TRBJ2-5, with 7 bases aligning to TRBD1. From germline, CDR1 is MGHRA and CDR2 YSYEKL. J gave up 5 bases and V 6 bases, and 12 bases lay outside the gene matches. The CDR3 is 15 amino acids. CDR3 sequence: CASRHPGTASETQYF. The DNA of the CDR3 is TGCGCCAGCAGACACCCCGGGACAGCTAGCGAGACCCAGTACTTC.

The table lists this clonotype with many counts. The chain employs TRBV20-1 and TRBJ1-5; 7 bases line up with TRBD1. The CDR3 runs 16 residues. Germline loops: CDR1 DFQATT, CDR2 SNEGSKA (reference sequence). With 6 bases clipped from V and 5 bases from J, the junction kept 16 bases outside the gene matches. CDR3 loop: CSAGHLGQGGHQPQHF. As DNA, the CDR3 is TGCAGTGCCGGACACCTCGGGCAGGGGGGACATCAGCCCCAGCATTTT.

The rearrangement joins TRBV20-1 to TRBJ1-6, with TRBD1 as a possible D gene (5 bases). The CDR3 is made up of 13 amino acids. In germline, CDR1 is DFQATT, CDR2 SNEGSKA (reference sequence). The ends were cut back, 6 bases at V and 7 bases at J, with 13 bases in the middle. The CDR3 protein is CSAGRPENSPLHF. CDR3 bases: TGCAGTGCGGGACGACCGGAGAATTCACCCCTCCACTTT.

Comments on this clonotype: One junction end does not reproduce the germline sequence, and a read error may be involved. The chain combines TRBV27 with TRBJ1-1, with D unresolved. CDR1 and CDR2 from the germline V gene are MNHEY and SMNVEV (reference sequence). The CDR3 is made up of 13 amino acids. The CDR3 DNA reads TGTGCCAGCAGTCTGATAGGGCGCACTGATGCTTTCTTT. Translation: CASSLIGRTDAFF.

This clonotype appeared many times. The chain employs TRBV6-1 and TRBJ2-4; 7 nucleotides match TRBD2. Germline CDR1 MNHNS, CDR2 SASEGT. Trimming at V came to 4 bases and at J to 3 bases, leaving 6 bases not matched to a gene. This CDR3 comprises 15 residues. The DNA of the CDR3 is TGTGCCAGCAGTGGAGCTGGGGGGGACAAAAACATTCAGTACTTC. This gives the protein CASSGAGGDKNIQYF.

The chain is built from TRBV28 and TRBJ1-6; a weak D match, TRBD1 (5 bases). Germline values: CDR1 MDHEN, CDR2 SYDVKM. Trimming removed 10 bases from V and 7 bases from J, with 11 bases in between. The CDR3 sequence is 12 residues long. The CDR3 DNA reads TGTGCCATCCAGGGTGAAAATTCACCCCTCCACTTT. This encodes CAIQGENSPLHF.

The CDR3 nucleotides are TGTGCCAGCAGTATGGAAAAGGGGGCGGGCTATGGCTACACCTTC. Translated, it gives CASSMEKGAGYGYTF. This chain connects TRBV2 to TRBJ1-2, with TRBD1 identical over 7 bases. Per germline, CDR1 SNHLY and CDR2 FYNNEI. Trimming at V came to 5 bases and at J to 4 bases, leaving 10 bases not matched to a gene. The CDR3 extends over 15 amino acids.

This clonotype was seen ten or more times. This chain connects TRBV28 to TRBJ2-5, with D possibly being TRBD1 (6 bases). This CDR3 contains 13 residues. Germline assignment: CDR1 MDHEN and CDR2 SYDVKM. V lost 7 bases, J lost 5 bases, and 14 bases lay in between. DNA for the CDR3: TGTGCCAGCACCCTAGGGGGTTGGGAGACCCAGTACTTC. It yields the protein CASTLGGWETQYF.

As to this clonotype: One junction end disagrees with the germline gene, perhaps due to a read error. The chain is built from TRBV9 and TRBJ2-5, with 12 bases lining up with TRBD2. The CDR3 extends over 15 amino acids. Germline CDR1 and CDR2: SGDLS and YYNGEE. The CDR3: CASSPSGGAQGTQYF. DNA of the CDR3: TGTGCCAGCAGCCCTAGCGGGGGGGCCCAAGGGACCCAGTACTTC.

This clonotype was seen ten or more times. V gene TRBV5-1 combines with J gene TRBJ2-7; 7 bases are a match to TRBD1. Looked up from germline, CDR1 is SGHRS and CDR2 is YFSETQ. The CDR3 covers 15 residues. The ends lost 0 bases at V and 4 bases at J; junction bases unmatched: 7. The CDR3 region is CASSLDRTGPYEQYF. CDR3 nucleotide sequence: TGCGCCAGCAGCTTGGATAGGACAGGACCTTACGAGCAGTACTTC. The full variable domain, in which reference TRBV5-1 and TRBJ2-7 provide the parts outside the CDR3, is KAGVTQTPRYLIKTRGQQVTLSCSPISGHRSVSWYQQTPGQGLQFLFEYFSETQRNKGNFPGRFSGRQFSNSRSEMNVSTLELGDSALYLCASSLDRTGPYEQYFGPGTRLTVT.

V usage is TRBV7-2 and J usage is TRBJ1-1; D gene unclear. Trimming left V 1 base short and J 4 bases short, with 10 bases between. Germline CDR1 and CDR2: SGHTA and FQGNSA. CDR3 size: 14 residues. Here the CDR3 DNA reads TGTGCCAGCAGCTTAGAAGGACGGCCCACTGAAGCTTTCTTT. It yields the protein CASSLEGRPTEAFF.

V gene TRBV12-3 or TRBV12-4 combines with J gene TRBJ1-2, with D possibly TRBD1 on 5 matching bases. This CDR3 is built from 13 residues. Trimming left V 7 bases short and J 3 bases short, with 12 bases between. CDR3 amino acids: CASTPGGDYGYTF. DNA of the CDR3: TGTGCCAGCACCCCGGGGGGGGACTATGGCTACACCTTC.

The rearrangement joins TRBV19 to TRBJ1-2, with 7 positions matching TRBD1. Germline CDR1 reads LNHDA; CDR2 reads SQIVND (reference sequence). This CDR3 has 12 residues. The V segment lost 3 bases and the J segment 9 bases; nucleotides outside the gene matches: 4. DNA for the CDR3: TGTGCCAGTAGTATCCGACAGGGTCGCTACACCTTC. Protein: CASSIRQGRYTF.

This clonotype was counted only a few times. The J gene is TRBJ2-2, the V gene TRBV28, with a tentative D call TRBD1 (6 bases). The germline V and J ends were trimmed by 7 bases and 4 bases, with 13 bases remaining between them. CDR3 length: 14 amino acids. Germline CDR1 is MDHEN and CDR2 is SYDVKM. Written as DNA, the CDR3 is TGTGCCAGCATGGACAGCTTTCCCACCGGGGAGCTGTTTTTT. Translated, it gives CASMDSFPTGELFF.

This clonotype came up many times. V is TRBV6-2 or TRBV6-3 and J is TRBJ2-7; possibly TRBD1 for D (6 bases). The CDR3 is 14 residues long. V was shortened by 5 bases and J by 2 bases, with 13 bases between the two germline ends. Germline V gene data show CDR1 as MNHEY and CDR2 as SVGEGT. CDR3 nucleotides: TGTGCCAGCAGTCGCCGGCAGGGGACCTACGAGCAGTACTTC. Encoded protein: CASSRRQGTYEQYF.

This clonotype has a single count. A much larger clonotype is one base distant, so this may be a read error. The chain is built from TRBV27 and TRBJ2-7; TRBD1 agrees at 7 bases. Germline CDR1 is MNHEY and CDR2 is SMNVEV (reference sequence). The CDR3 covers 14 residues. The CDR3 coding sequence is TGTGCCAGCAGATCTGAGACAGGGCTCCACGAGCCGTACTTC. Residues: CASRSETGLHEPYF.

CDR3 sequence (DNA): TGTGCCACCAGTAGGAGAGGCAATCAGCCCCAGCATTTT. This encodes CATSRRGNQPQHF. The rearrangement uses TRBV24-1 and TRBJ1-5; D remains unclear. Trimming took 6 bases from V and 2 from J, leaving 7 bases between them. CDR1 and CDR2 from the germline V gene are KGHDR and SFDVKD. CDR3 length: 13 amino acids.

This clonotype was seen only a few times. The chain carries TRBV5-1 and TRBJ2-5, with D tentatively TRBD2 (5 bases). The CDR3 has 16 amino acids. Germline CDR1 SGHRS, CDR2 YFSETQ. Trimming cost V 4 bases and J 2 bases, with 18 bases left between them. CDR3 nucleotide sequence: TGCGCCAGCAGCCCCTACTCCGCGGGCCCTCAAGAGACCCAGTACTTC. It codes for CASSPYSAGPQETQYF.